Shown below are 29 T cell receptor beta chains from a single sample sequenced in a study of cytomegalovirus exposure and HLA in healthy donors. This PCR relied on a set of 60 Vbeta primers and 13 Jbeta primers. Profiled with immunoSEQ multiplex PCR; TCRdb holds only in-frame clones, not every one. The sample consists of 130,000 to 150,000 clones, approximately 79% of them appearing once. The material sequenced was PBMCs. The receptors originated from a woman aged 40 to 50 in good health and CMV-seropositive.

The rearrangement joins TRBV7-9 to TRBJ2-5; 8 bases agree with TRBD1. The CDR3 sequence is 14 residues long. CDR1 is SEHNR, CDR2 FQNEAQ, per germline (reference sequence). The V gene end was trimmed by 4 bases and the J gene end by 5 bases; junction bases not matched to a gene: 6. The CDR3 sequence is CASSSRGLTETQYF. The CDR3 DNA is TGTGCCAGCAGCTCCAGGGGGCTGACGGAGACCCAGTACTTC.

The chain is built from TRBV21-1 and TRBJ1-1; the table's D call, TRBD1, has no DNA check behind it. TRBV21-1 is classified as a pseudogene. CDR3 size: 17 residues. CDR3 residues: CASTPPSGQGPSTEAFF. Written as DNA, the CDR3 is TGTGCCAGCACCCCGCCGAGTGGACAGGGGCCGAGCACTGAAGCTTTCTTT.

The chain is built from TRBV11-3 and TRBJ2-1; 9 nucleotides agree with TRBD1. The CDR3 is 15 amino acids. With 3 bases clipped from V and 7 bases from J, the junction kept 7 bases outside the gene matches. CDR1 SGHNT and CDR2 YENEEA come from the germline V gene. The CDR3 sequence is CASSFSGQGPNEQFF. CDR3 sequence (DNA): TGTGCCAGCAGCTTCTCGGGACAGGGACCGAATGAGCAGTTCTTC.

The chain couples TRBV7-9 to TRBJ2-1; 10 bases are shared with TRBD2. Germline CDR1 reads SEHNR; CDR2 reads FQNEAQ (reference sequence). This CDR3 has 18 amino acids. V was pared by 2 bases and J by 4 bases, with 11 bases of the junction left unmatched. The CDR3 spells CASSLKGGLAQEYNEQFF. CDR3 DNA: TGTGCCAGCAGCTTAAAGGGGGGACTAGCGCAAGAATACAATGAGCAGTTCTTC. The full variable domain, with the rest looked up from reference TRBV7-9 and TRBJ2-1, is DTGVSQNPRHKITKRGQNVTFRCDPISEHNRLYWYRQTLGQGPEFLTYFQNEAQLEKSRLLSDRFSAERPKGSFSTLEIQRTEQGDSAMYLCASSLKGGLAQEYNEQFFGPGTRLTVL.

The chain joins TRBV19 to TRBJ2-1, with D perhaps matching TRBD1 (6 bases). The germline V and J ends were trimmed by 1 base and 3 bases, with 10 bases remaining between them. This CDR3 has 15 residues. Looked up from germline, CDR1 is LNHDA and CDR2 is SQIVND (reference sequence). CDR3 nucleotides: TGTGCCAGTAGTATAGGGCAGGGGTACTACAATGAGCAGTTCTTC. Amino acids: CASSIGQGYYNEQFF.

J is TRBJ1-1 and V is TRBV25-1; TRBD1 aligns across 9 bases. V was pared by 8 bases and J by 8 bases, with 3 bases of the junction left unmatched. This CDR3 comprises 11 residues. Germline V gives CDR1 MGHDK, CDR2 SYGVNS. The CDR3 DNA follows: TGTGCCAGCCGGGACAGGGCGGAAGCTTTCTTT. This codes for CASRDRAEAFF.

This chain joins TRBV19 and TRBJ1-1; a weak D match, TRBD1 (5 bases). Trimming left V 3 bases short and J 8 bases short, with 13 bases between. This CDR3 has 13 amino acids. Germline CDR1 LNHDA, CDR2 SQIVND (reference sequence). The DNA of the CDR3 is TGTGCCAGTAGTATGGGCAGGGCGTACGAAGCTTTCTTT. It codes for CASSMGRAYEAFF.

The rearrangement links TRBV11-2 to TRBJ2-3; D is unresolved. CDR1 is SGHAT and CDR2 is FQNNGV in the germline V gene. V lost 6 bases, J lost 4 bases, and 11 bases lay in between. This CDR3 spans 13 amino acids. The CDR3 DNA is TGTGCCAGCAGGGCGGCAGTATCAGATACGCAGTATTTT. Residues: CASRAAVSDTQYF.

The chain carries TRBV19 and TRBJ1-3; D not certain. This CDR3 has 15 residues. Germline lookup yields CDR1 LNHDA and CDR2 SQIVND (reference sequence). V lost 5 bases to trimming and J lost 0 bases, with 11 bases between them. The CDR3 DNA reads TGTGCCAGTAGTTCGACATACGGCTCTGGAAACACCATATATTTT. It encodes CASSSTYGSGNTIYF. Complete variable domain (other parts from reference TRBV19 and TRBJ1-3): DGGITQSPKYLFRKEGQNVTLSCEQNLNHDAMYWYRQDPGQGLRLIYYSQIVNDFQKGDIAEGYSVSREKKESFPLTVTSAQKNPTAFYLCASSSTYGSGNTIYFGEGSWLTVV.

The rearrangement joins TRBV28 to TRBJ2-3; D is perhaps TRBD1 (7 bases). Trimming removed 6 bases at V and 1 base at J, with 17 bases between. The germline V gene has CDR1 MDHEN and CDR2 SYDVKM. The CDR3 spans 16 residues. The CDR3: CASRVGGGHRTDTQYF. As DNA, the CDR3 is TGTGCCAGCAGGGTCGGAGGGGGCCACCGCACAGATACGCAGTATTTT. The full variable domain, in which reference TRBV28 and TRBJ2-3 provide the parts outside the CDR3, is DVKVTQSSRYLVKRTGEKVFLECVQDMDHENMFWYRQDPGLGLRLIYFSYDVKMKEKGDIPEGYSVSREKKERFSLILESASTNQTSMYLCASRVGGGHRTDTQYFGPGTRLTVL.

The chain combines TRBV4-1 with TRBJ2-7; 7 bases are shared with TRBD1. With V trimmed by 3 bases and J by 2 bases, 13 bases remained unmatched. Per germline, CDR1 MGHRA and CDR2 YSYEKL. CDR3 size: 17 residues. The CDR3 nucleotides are TGCGCCAGCAGCCAGACCCCGGTGAGACAGGGAACCTACGAGCAGTACTTC. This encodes CASSQTPVRQGTYEQYF.

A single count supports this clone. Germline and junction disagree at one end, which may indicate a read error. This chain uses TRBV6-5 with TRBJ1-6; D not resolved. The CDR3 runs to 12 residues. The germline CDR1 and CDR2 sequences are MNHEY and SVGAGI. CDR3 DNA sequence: TGTGCCAGCAGTTTCCCTAATTCCCCCCTCCACTTT. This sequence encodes CASSFPNSPLHF.

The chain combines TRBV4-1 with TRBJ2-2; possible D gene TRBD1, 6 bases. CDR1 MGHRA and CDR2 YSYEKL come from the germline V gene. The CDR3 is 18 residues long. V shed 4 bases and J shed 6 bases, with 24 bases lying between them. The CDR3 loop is CASSLRTGFEEGSGELFF. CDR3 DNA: TGCGCCAGCAGCCTACGTACAGGGTTTGAGGAAGGTTCCGGGGAGCTGTTTTTT.

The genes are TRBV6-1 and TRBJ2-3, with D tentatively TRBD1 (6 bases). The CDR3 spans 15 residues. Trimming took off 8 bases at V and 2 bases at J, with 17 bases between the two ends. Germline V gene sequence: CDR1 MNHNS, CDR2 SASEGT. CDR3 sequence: CASQNPTGPTDTQYF. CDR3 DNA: TGTGCCAGCCAGAACCCGACAGGCCCCACAGATACGCAGTATTTT.

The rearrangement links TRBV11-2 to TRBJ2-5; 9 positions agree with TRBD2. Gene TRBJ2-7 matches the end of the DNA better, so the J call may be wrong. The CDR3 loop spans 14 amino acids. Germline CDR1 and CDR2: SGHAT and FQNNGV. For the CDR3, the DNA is TGTGCCAGCAGCCCCAGCGGGGGGAACTACGAGCAGTACTTC. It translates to CASSPSGGNYEQYF.

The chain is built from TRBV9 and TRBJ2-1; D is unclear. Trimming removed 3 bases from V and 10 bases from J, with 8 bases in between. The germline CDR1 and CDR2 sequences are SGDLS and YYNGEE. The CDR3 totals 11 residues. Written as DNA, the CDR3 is TGTGCCAGCAGCGAGAAGGAGGAGCAGTTCTTC. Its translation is CASSEKEEQFF.

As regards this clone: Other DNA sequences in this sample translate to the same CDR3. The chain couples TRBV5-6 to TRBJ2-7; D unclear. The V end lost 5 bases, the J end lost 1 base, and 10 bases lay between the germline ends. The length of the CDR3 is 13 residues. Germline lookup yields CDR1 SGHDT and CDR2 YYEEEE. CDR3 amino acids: CASSSGSSYEQYF. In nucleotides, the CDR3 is TGTGCCAGCAGTTCCGGTTCTTCCTACGAGCAGTACTTC.

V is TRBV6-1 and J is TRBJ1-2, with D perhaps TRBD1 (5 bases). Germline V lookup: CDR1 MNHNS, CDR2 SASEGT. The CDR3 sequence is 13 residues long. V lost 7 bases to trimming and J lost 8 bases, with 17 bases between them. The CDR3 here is CASTLLDSSGYTF. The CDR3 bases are TGTGCCAGCACCCTACTTGACAGTTCAGGCTACACCTTC.

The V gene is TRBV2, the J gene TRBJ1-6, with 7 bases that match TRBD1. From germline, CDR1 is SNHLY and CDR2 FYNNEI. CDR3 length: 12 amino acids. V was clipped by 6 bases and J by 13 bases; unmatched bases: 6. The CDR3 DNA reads TGTGCCAGCAGCGCCGGACAGGCCCCCCTCCACTTT. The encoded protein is CASSAGQAPLHF.

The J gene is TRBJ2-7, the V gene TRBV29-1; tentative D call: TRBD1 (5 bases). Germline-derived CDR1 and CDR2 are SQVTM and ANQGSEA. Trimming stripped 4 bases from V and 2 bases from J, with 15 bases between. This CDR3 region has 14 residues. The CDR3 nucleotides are TGCAGCGTTGCGGTAGGTACAGGCCCCTACGAGCAGTACTTC. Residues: CSVAVGTGPYEQYF.

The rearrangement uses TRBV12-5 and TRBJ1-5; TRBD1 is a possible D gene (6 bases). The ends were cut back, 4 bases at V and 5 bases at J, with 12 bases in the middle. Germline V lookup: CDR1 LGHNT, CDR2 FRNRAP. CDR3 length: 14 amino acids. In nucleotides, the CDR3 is TGTGCTAGTGGTTCGGACAGTTATTATCAGCCCCAGCATTTT. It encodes CASGSDSYYQPQHF.

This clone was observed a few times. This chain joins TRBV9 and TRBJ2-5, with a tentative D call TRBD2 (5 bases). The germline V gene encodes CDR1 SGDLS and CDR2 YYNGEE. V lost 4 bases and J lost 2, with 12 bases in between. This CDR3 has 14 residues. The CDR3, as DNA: TGTGCCAGCAGCTACGGACTGTCACAAGAGACCCAGTACTTC. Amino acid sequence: CASSYGLSQETQYF.

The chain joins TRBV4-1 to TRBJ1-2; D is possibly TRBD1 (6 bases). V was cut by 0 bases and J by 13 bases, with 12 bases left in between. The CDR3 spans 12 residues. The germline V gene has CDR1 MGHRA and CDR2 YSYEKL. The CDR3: CASSQDRGAVTF. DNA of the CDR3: TGCGCCAGCAGCCAAGATCGGGGGGCCGTCACCTTC.

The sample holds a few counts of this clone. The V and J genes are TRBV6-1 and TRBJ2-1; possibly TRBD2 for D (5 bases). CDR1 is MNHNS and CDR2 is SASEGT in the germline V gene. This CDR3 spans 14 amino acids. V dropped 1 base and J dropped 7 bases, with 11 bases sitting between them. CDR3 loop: CASSEGTPSNEQFF. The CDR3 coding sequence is TGTGCCAGCAGTGAAGGGACTCCCTCGAATGAGCAGTTCTTC.

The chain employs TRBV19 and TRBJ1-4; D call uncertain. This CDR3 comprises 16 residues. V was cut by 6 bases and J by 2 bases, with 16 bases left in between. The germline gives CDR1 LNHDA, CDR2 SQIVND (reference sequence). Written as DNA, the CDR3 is TGTGCCAGTAGCCGAGGATCCTCCGGCACTAATGAAAAACTGTTTTTT. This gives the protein CASSRGSSGTNEKLFF. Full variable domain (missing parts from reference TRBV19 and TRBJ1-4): DGGITQSPKYLFRKEGQNVTLSCEQNLNHDAMYWYRQDPGQGLRLIYYSQIVNDFQKGDIAEGYSVSREKKESFPLTVTSAQKNPTAFYLCASSRGSSGTNEKLFFGSGTQLSVL.

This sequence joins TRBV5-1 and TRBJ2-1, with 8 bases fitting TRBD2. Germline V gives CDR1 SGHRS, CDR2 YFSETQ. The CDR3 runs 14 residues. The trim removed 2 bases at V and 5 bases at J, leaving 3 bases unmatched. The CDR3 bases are TGCGCCAGCAGCTTCCCCGGGGGGGACAATGAGCAGTTCTTC. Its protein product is CASSFPGGDNEQFF. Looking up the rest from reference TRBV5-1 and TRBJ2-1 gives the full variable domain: KAGVTQTPRYLIKTRGQQVTLSCSPISGHRSVSWYQQTPGQGLQFLFEYFSETQRNKGNFPGRFSGRQFSNSRSEMNVSTLELGDSALYLCASSFPGGDNEQFFGPGTRLTVL.

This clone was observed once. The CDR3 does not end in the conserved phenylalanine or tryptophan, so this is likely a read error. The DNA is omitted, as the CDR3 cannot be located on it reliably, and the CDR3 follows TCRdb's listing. CDR3 region: CASSPFCQ. The chain carries TRBV4-1 and TRBJ1-1; the table names TRBD1, a call not compared with the DNA. The length of the CDR3 is 8 amino acids, counting both ends. CDR1 is MGHRA and CDR2 is YSYEKL in the germline V gene.

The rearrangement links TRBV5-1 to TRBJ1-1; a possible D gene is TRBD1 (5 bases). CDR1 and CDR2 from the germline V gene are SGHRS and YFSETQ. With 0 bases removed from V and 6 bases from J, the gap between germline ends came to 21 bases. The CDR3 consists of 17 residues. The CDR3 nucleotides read TGCGCCAGCAGCTTGGTAACGGGGGGTTTTTCCAAGGCTGAAGCTTTCTTT. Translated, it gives CASSLVTGGFSKAEAFF.

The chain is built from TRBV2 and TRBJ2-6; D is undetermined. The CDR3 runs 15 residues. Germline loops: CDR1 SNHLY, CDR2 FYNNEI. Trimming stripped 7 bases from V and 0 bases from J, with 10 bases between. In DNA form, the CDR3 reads TGTGCCAGCAAGGCCACAGCCTCTGGGGCCAACGTCCTGACTTTC. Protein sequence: CASKATASGANVLTF.